One sample yielded the 13 T cell receptor beta chains listed below, sequenced in a study of T cells in Graves' hyperthyroidism and ophthalmopathy. Amplified regions were TCR beta CDR3 sequences from RNA transcripts. The primer set for the first-round RT-PCR of the TCR CDR3 was HTBI. In TCRdb, the multiplex PCR reads were re-called with MiXCR into one record per CDR3 protein. The table includes some 620,000 distinct CDR3 sequences, 15% to 20% detected once. The sequenced sample consisted of blood. The receptors shown here come from a woman aged 30 to 39 with Graves' hyperthyroidism.

The chain has TRBV2 and TRBJ1-5; 9 bases fit TRBD1. The ends lost 9 bases at V and 7 bases at J; junction bases unmatched: 7. The CDR3 extends over 13 amino acids. Looked up from germline, CDR1 is SNHLY and CDR2 is FYNNEI. CDR3 coding DNA: TGTGCCAGTGAGGACAGGGGAGGACAGCCCCAGCATTTT. This translates into CASEDRGGQPQHF. Full variable domain (outside the CDR3, taken from reference TRBV2 and TRBJ1-5): EPEVTQTPSHQVTQMGQEVILRCVPISNHLYFYWYRQILGQKVEFLVSFYNNEISEKSEIFDDQFSVERPDGSNFTLKIRSTKLEDSAMYFCASEDRGGQPQHFGDGTRLSIL.

The chain has TRBV10-2 and TRBJ2-1; TRBD2 matches at 11 bases. The CDR3 spans 13 residues. Germline V gives CDR1 WSHSY, CDR2 SAAADI. Trimming removed 10 bases from V and 9 bases from J; junction bases left unmatched: 8. DNA for the CDR3: TGCGCCACCCTACTAGCGGGAGAGGGTGAGCAGTTCTTC. Encoded protein: CATLLAGEGEQFF.

This clonotype has a count of ten or more. The J gene is TRBJ1-1, the V gene TRBV6-1; the D gene is possibly TRBD1 (6 bases). The germline gives CDR1 MNHNS, CDR2 SASEGT. Trimming left V 5 bases short and J 4 bases short, with 20 bases between. The CDR3 length is 16 residues. The CDR3 region has the DNA TGTGCCAGCAGTCCGAAACGCGGGGGGCCGGGCACTGAAGCTTTCTTT. It is translated as CASSPKRGGPGTEAFF.

This clonotype was picked up one time. The V call is TRBV20-1, the J call TRBJ2-2; D remains unclear. This CDR3 spans 12 amino acids. Germline V gene data show CDR1 as DFQATT and CDR2 as SNEGSKA (reference sequence). The V gene lost 3 bases and the J gene lost 6 bases, with 8 bases spanning the gap. The CDR3 region is CSASLGAGELFF. Written as DNA, the CDR3 is TGCAGTGCTAGCCTCGGTGCCGGGGAGCTGTTTTTT.

The sample holds a few counts of this clonotype. The V and J genes are TRBV13 and TRBJ2-3; D is possibly TRBD1 or TRBD2 (5 bases each). The germline V gene has CDR1 PRHDT and CDR2 FYEKMQ (reference sequence). The CDR3 totals 14 residues. Trimming pared 3 bases from V and 6 bases from J, leaving 13 bases between. The CDR3 protein is CASSFGKGSDTQYF. In nucleotides, the CDR3 is TGTGCCAGCAGCTTCGGGAAGGGGTCGGATACGCAGTATTTT.

This clonotype was seen ten or more times. CDR3 sequence: CASSFPSTGLDLAFF. The DNA of the CDR3 is TGTGCCAGCAGCTTTCCCTCGACAGGGTTGGACTTAGCTTTCTTT. The chain links TRBV6-2 or TRBV6-3 to TRBJ1-1; 7 positions agree with TRBD1. The CDR3 has 15 amino acids. Germline CDR1 MNHEY, CDR2 SVGEGT. Trimming removed 6 bases from V and 10 bases from J; junction bases left unmatched: 17.

This clonotype occurred a few times. The gene calls are TRBV3-1 and TRBJ2-3, with 11 bases identical to TRBD2. From germline, CDR1 is LGHDT and CDR2 YNNKEL (reference sequence). V dropped 4 bases and J dropped 7; count of bases not matched to a gene: 13. The CDR3 consists of 17 residues. In nucleotides, the CDR3 is TGTGCCAGCAGCCGCTTGCAGAGGACTAGCGGGCCTAATACGCAGTATTTT. It codes for CASSRLQRTSGPNTQYF.

This clonotype was observed a handful of times. V usage is TRBV6-1 and J usage is TRBJ1-2; 12 bases align to TRBD1. The ends lost 7 bases at V and 7 bases at J; junction bases unmatched: 7. This CDR3 is 14 amino acids long. Germline values: CDR1 MNHNS, CDR2 SASEGT. The CDR3 bases are TGTGCCAGCACCGGGGACAGGGGGCTTGGTGGCTACACCTTC. This translates into CASTGDRGLGGYTF.

The J gene is TRBJ1-3, the V gene TRBV11-2; D uncertain. From germline, CDR1 is SGHAT and CDR2 FQNNGV. V lost 0 bases and J lost 0, with 9 bases in between. The CDR3 contains 16 residues. This CDR3 is CASSLDRPFSGNTIYF. CDR3 in DNA: TGTGCCAGCAGCTTAGACCGTCCCTTCTCTGGAAACACCATATATTTT.

This clonotype was seen many times. The chain joins TRBV20-1 to TRBJ2-5; 12 bases agree with TRBD2. The J segment lost 2 bases and the V segment lost 5 bases, leaving 6 bases of the junction unmatched. Germline loops: CDR1 DFQATT, CDR2 SNEGSKA (reference sequence). The CDR3 runs to 15 residues. The CDR3, as DNA: TGCAGTGCTTACGGGACTAGCGGGTCTCAAGAGACCCAGTACTTC. Its translation: CSAYGTSGSQETQYF.

Details on this clonotype: Just one base apart from a much larger clone, this may be a read error. The conserved final phenylalanine or tryptophan is absent from the CDR3, which likely points to a read error. The chain combines TRBV11-2 with TRBJ2-1; no clear D gene. Germline V lookup: CDR1 SGHAT, CDR2 FQNNGV. The CDR3 has 14 residues. Trimming shortened V by 1 base and J by 3 bases, and 7 bases separated the two germline ends. In nucleotides, the CDR3 is TGTGCCAGCAGCTTAGGATCCCTCTACAATGAGCAGTTCCTC. It is translated as CASSLGSLYNEQFL.

This clonotype was observed a handful of times. The chain uses TRBV19 and TRBJ1-4; 9 nucleotides match TRBD1. V shed 6 bases and J 6 bases; nucleotides not matched to a gene: 8. Germline-derived CDR1 and CDR2 are LNHDA and SQIVND (reference sequence). The CDR3 loop spans 15 amino acids. In DNA form, the CDR3 reads TGTGCCAGTAGCAAAACGACAGGGGGGTATGAAAAACTGTTTTTT. It translates to CASSKTTGGYEKLFF.

This clonotype was recorded a few times. The chain couples TRBV4-3 to TRBJ2-7; the D gene is possibly TRBD1 (5 bases). CDR1 and CDR2 from the germline V gene are LGHNA and YSLEER. This CDR3 region has 14 residues. Trimming took off 0 bases at V and 7 bases at J, with 13 bases between the two ends. The CDR3 DNA is TGCGCCAGCAGCCAAGAAGACAGCCTCGGGGAGCAGTACTTC. This translates into CASSQEDSLGEQYF.